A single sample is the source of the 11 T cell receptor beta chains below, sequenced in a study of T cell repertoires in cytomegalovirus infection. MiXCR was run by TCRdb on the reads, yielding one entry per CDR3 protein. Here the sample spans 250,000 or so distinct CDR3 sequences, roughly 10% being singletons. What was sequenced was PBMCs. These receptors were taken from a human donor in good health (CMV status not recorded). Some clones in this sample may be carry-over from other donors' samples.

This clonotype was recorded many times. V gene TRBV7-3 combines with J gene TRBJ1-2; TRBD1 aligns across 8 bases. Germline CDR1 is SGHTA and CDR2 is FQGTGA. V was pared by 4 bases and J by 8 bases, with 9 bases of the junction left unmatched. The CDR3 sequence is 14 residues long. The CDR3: CASSSPGQVGGYTF. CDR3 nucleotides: TGTGCCAGCAGCTCGCCGGGACAGGTGGGCGGCTACACCTTC.

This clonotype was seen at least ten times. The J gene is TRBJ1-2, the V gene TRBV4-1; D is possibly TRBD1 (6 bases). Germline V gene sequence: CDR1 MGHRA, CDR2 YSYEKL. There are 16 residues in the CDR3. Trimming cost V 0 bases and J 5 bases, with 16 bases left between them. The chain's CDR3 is CASSQDWDISSYGYTF. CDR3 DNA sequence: TGCGCCAGCAGCCAAGATTGGGACATATCTTCTTATGGCTACACCTTC.

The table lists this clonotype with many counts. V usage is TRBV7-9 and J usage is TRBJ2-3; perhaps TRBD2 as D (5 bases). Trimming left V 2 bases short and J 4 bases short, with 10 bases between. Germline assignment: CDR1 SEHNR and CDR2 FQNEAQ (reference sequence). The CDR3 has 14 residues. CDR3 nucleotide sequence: TGTGCCAGCAGCTTAAGAGGACTCCCAGATACGCAGTATTTT. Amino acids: CASSLRGLPDTQYF.

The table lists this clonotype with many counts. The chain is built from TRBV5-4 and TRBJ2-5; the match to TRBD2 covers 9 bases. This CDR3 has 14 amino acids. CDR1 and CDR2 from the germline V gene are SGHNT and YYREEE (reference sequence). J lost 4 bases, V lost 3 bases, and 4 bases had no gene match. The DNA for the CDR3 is TGTGCCAGCAGCTGGGGACTAGCCCCAGAGACCCAGTACTTC. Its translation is CASSWGLAPETQYF.

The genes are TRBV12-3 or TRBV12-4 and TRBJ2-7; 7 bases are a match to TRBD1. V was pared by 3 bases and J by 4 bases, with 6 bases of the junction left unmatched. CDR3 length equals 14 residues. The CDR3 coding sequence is TGTGCCAGCAGTTTCAGACAGGGTTTGTACGAGCAGTACTTC. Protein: CASSFRQGLYEQYF.

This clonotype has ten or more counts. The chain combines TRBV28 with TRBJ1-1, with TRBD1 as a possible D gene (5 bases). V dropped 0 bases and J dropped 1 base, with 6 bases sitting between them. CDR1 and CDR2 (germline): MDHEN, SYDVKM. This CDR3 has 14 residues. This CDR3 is CASSLWGGNTEAFF. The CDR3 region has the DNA TGTGCCAGCAGTTTATGGGGGGGGAACACTGAAGCTTTCTTT.

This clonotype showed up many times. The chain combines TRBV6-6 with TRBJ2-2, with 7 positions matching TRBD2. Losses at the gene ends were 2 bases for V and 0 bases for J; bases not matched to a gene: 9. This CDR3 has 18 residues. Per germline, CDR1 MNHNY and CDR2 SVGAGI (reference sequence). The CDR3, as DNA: TGTGCCAGCAGTTACGCGGGAGCGAGGGGTGCGAACACCGGGGAGCTGTTTTTT. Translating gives CASSYAGARGANTGELFF.

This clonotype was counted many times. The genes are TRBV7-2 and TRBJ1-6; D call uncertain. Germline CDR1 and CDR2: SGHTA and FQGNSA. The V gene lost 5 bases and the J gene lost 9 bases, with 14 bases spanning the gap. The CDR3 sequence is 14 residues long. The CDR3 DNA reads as TGTGCCAGCAGCCCGGGAAGGGCTGGTTCACCCCTCCACTTT. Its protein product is CASSPGRAGSPLHF.

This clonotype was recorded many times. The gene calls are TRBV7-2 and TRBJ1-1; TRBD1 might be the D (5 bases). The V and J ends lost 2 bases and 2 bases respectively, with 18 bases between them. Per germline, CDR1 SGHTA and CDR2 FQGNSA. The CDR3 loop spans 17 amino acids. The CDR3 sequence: CASSLTSGGELNTEAFF. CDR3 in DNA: TGTGCCAGCAGCTTAACGTCCGGGGGAGAGTTAAACACTGAAGCTTTCTTT.

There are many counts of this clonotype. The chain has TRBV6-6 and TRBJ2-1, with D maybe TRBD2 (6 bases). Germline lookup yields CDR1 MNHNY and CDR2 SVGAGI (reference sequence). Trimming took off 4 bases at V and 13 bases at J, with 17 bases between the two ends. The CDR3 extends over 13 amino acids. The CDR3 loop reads CASSSHGRDFQFF. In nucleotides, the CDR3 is TGTGCCAGCAGTTCTCACGGCCGGGACTTTCAGTTCTTC.

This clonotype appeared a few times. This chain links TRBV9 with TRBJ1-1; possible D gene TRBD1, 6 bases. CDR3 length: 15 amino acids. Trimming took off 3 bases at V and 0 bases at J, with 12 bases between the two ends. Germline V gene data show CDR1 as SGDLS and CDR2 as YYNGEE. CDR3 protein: CASSDTGTMNTEAFF. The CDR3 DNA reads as TGTGCCAGCAGCGATACCGGGACAATGAACACTGAAGCTTTCTTT.